The clone carrying this T cell receptor (beta chain) was observed a few times. What it recognizes is unknown. This record belongs to a study of T cells in Graves' hyperthyroidism and ophthalmopathy. Overall study findings and caveats: Appearing also in blood were most of the thyroid clonotypes expanded above 0.001. A 13 V-J model separated ophthalmopathy from stable hyperthyroidism.

TCR beta CDR3 region amplification was performed from RNA transcripts. In the first-round RT-PCR of the TCR CDR3, the HTBI primer set was used. MiXCR, applied by TCRdb to the multiplex PCR reads, yields one record per CDR3 protein. The sample lists approximately 630,000 distinct CDR3 sequences; around 16% were seen once. Material: blood. The sequence was collected from a woman in her thirties with Graves' hyperthyroidism.

CDR3 nucleotide sequence: TGTGCCAGCACCGGGGGTCTCGGGAGGGATCGGGAGACCCAGTACTTC. It encodes CASTGGLGRDRETQYF. The rearrangement uses TRBV7-2 and TRBJ2-5; TRBD2 matches 8 bases. Trimming at V came to 7 bases and at J to 5 bases, leaving 15 bases not matched to a gene. Germline CDR1 reads SGHTA; CDR2 reads FQGNSA. This CDR3 is built from 16 residues.